The entry that follows covers one T cell receptor beta chain sequence. Its target is not known. CDR1 and CDR2 (germline): SEHNR, FQNEAQ (reference sequence). The junction had 9 bases not matched to a gene; V was cut back by 6 bases and J by 5 bases. The CDR3 sequence is 16 residues long. The record originates from a study of cytomegalovirus exposure and HLA in healthy donors. Findings and caveats of the study: TCR sequences were mostly rare, though some public TCRs occurred in many donors.

Researchers ran the PCR with 60 Vbeta and 13 Jbeta primers. Profiling relied on immunoSEQ multiplex PCR, and the TCRdb table lists in-frame clones only, not all of them. The sample includes some 120,000 clones, 60% to 85% of them seen just once. When sampled, the donors appeared nominally healthy, though they likely had unrecorded immune exposures. This rearrangement joins TRBV7-9 to TRBJ2-2; TRBD2 aligns across 10 bases. Sequencing was carried out using PBMCs. The sequence derives from a young man in good health and CMV-seronegative. The DNA for the CDR3 is TGTGCCAGCAGTCCCCCCGGGACTAGCGTGACCGGGGAGCTGTTTTTT. The encoded protein is CASSPPGTSVTGELFF. Looking up the rest from reference TRBV7-9 and TRBJ2-2 gives the full variable domain: DTGVSQNPRHKITKRGQNVTFRCDPISEHNRLYWYRQTLGQGPEFLTYFQNEAQLEKSRLLSDRFSAERPKGSFSTLEIQRTEQGDSAMYLCASSPPGTSVTGELFFGEGSRLTVL.